This T cell receptor (beta chain) was observed in a study of memory CD4+ T cells and cytomegalovirus serostatus. Study-level information: Healthy Belgian adult donors included about nine CMV-positive and some 25 CMV-negative people.

Profiling relied on immunoSEQ multiplex PCR, and the TCRdb table lists in-frame clones only, not all of them. The sample includes tens of thousands of clones, about three quarters seen only once; the top ten take approximately 0.78%. The sort gate was single viable CD3+CD4+CD8-CD45RO+ cells for memory CD4+ T cells. Germline CDR1 is MNHEY and CDR2 is SVGAGI. The CDR3 has 16 residues. Trimming pared 2 bases from V and 1 base from J, leaving 14 bases between. The V gene is TRBV6-5, the J gene TRBJ2-5, with D perhaps matching TRBD2 (6 bases). The sequenced material came from memory CD4+ T cells from blood. This TCR was recovered from an adult in good health and CMV-seronegative. The CDR3 DNA sequence: TGTGCCAGCAGTTACGGGGGGAGTCCTGGCCAAGAGACCCAGTACTTC. Protein: CASSYGGSPGQETQYF.